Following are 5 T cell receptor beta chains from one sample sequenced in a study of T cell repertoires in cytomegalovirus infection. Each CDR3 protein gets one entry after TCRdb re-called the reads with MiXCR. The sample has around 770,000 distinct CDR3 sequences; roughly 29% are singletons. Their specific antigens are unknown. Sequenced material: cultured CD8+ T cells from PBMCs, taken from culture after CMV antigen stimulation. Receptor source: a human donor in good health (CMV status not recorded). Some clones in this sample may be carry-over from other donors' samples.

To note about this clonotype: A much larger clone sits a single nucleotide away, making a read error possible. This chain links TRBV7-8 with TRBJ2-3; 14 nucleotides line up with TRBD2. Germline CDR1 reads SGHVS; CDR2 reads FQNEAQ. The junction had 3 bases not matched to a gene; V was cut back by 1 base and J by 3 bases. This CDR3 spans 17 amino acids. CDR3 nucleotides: TGTGCCAGCAGCTTAGGACTAGCGGGGGGGCAGACAGATACGCAGTATTTT. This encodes CASSLGLAGGQTDTQYF.

In nucleotides, the CDR3 is TGCGCCAGCAGCGAGGGTCGGCACACTGAAGCTTTCTTT. Translation: CASSEGRHTEAFF. This rearrangement joins TRBV5-1 to TRBJ1-1; D gene unclear. CDR1 is SGHRS and CDR2 is YFSETQ in the germline V gene. The V gene lost 4 bases and the J gene lost 3 bases, with 10 bases spanning the gap. The CDR3 is made up of 13 amino acids. Complete variable domain (other parts from reference TRBV5-1 and TRBJ1-1): KAGVTQTPRYLIKTRGQQVTLSCSPISGHRSVSWYQQTPGQGLQFLFEYFSETQRNKGNFPGRFSGRQFSNSRSEMNVSTLELGDSALYLCASSEGRHTEAFFGQGTRLTVV.

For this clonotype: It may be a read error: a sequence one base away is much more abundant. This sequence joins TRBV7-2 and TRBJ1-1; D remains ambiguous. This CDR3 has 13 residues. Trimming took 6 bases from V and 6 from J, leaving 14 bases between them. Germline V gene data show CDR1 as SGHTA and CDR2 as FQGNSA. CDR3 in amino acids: CASRLIGDAEAFF. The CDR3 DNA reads TGTGCCAGCAGATTAATCGGCGACGCTGAAGCTTTCTTT.

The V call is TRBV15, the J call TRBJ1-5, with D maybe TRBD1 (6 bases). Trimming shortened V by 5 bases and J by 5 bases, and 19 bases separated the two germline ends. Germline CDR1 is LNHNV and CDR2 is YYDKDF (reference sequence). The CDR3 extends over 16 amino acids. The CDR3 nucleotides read TGTGCCACCAGCGGCCTCTTGGACAGAAATGATCAGCCCCAGCATTTT. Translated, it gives CATSGLLDRNDQPQHF.

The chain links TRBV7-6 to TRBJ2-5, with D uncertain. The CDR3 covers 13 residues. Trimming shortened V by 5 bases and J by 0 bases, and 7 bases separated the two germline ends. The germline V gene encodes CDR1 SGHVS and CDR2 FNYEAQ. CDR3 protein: CASSHKYQETQYF. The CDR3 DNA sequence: TGTGCCAGCAGCCACAAATACCAAGAGACCCAGTACTTC. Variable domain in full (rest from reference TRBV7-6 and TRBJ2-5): GAGVSQSPRYKVTKRGQDVALRCDPISGHVSLYWYRQALGQGPEFLTYFNYEAQQDKSGLPNDRFSAERPEGSISTLTIQRTEQRDSAMYRCASSHKYQETQYFGPGTRLLVL.